This T cell receptor beta chain was profiled in a study of cytomegalovirus exposure and HLA in healthy donors listed by TCRdb under 2017. Background on the whole study: In an earlier analysis of roughly 500 of the donors, about 270 Gb of sequence data and 90 million to 120 million unique TCR beta sequences from about 180 million T cells were reported. About 330 gigabases of sequencing data and around 88 million unique TCR sequences made up an early release that covered about 640 HLA-typed donors. Among the roughly 390 genotyped donors, approximately 77% belonged to the genetic ancestry cluster associated with self-reported Caucasian donors. The aim of the study was to test whether cataloging public T cell receptors could identify signatures of past pathogen exposure. The study used immunosequencing to profile the T cell repertoires of several hundred subjects and linked those repertoires to cytomegalovirus serostatus. A separate validation cohort of approximately 130 different subjects was used in addition to the 666-subject first cohort. High-throughput TCR immunosequencing, statistical association of individual TCRs with disease status, and machine learning were combined to predict cytomegalovirus infection status. A later analysis re-analyzed previously published TCR beta repertoires from roughly 600 donors and added high-resolution HLA genotyping to study TCR occurrence patterns. The later analysis used no new phenotypic data to find candidate immune exposures, relying instead on TCR beta sequences and their occurrence across donors. An earlier analysis of fewer than 700 of the donors applied high-throughput TCR beta sequencing to assess whether each TCR beta V gene segment acted as functional or pseudogenic. Alongside the repertoire data, information on donor age, sex, ethnicity and CMV serostatus was compiled. A later genetic analysis used genome-wide SNP genotypes for about 55% of the 666 donors, treating that subset as a discovery cohort. All discovery cohort repertoires had been generated on a single sequencing platform. HLA typing covered class I and class II loci at four-digit resolution. The number of donors typed differed by locus, with about 629-630 for A, B, C, DRB1 and DQB1, roughly 520 for DQA1, under 610 for DPA1, and around 430 for DPB1. Four to six DR-DQ haplotypes were handled as single units for association and clustering, since linkage in the cohort was strong. Across some 400 genotyped donors of the cohort, an average of about 200,000 unique TCR beta nucleotide sequences per donor were sequenced, and 15% to 20% of those sequences were non-productive. The study at large found these results: In a later analysis, some 18,000 TCR beta sequences were associated with specific HLA alleles at a false discovery rate of 0.05. In a later analysis, HLA-associated TCR beta chains showed more clonal expansion and lower generation probabilities than non-associated chains that were equally common. A later genetic analysis associated a missense DCLRE1C variant with V-gene and J-gene trimming of TCR beta chains, and an independent cohort replicated the association. A further reported finding was that TCR beta sequences accurately predicted the HLA-A and HLA-B alleles for most subjects in the first cohort. In a later genetic analysis, fewer N-insertions in productive TCRs were reported among donors in an Asian-associated ancestry cluster than the approximately 710-donor mean. The sequencing pipeline was judged likely to have produced a cluster of highly shared sequence variants as a technical artifact. In vitro tests confirmed that a few of the cytomegalovirus-associated TCR beta chains recognize cytomegalovirus antigens. Correlated functional status among segregating V segments might be attributable to linkage disequilibrium, but an unknown experimental factor could not be ruled out. Around 16 rarely observed V segments, including chromosome 9 orphons, were excluded from the earlier analysis of some 590 of the donors because counts were too low. According to a later analysis, most CMV-associated TCR beta chains appeared to be HLA-restricted, and the HLA associations seemed to be driven largely by CMV exposure. The cohort was sequenced for TCR beta chains only, and without alpha or paired-chain data the features that could be detected were limited. In a later analysis, TCR association rates were found to vary across HLA loci, with the most associated TCRs seen for DRB1 alleles and the fewest for HLA-C alleles. In the study, approximately 160 TCR beta chains were listed as associated with cytomegalovirus. HLA typing was unavailable for some donors at each locus, so association tests used only the typed subset. Some IMGT-functional V segments, including TRBV6-2 and TRBV6-3, could not be told apart with the 87-base-pair reads, so those segments were excluded. Most TCR sequences were seen in very few donors, while some public TCRs were found in many individuals. A later analysis reported that several top co-occurrence clusters appeared linked to parvovirus B19, influenza, CMV and Epstein-Barr virus. In an earlier analysis of several hundred of the donors, most TCR beta V segments were observed in productive rearrangements about 87% or about 30% of the time, broadly matching IMGT annotations. Cytomegalovirus status was reported to be diagnosed by the classifier with high specificity and sensitivity in both the original and validation cohorts. Assigning TCR associations to individual alleles was difficult when HLA alleles, especially DR and DQ, strongly co-occurred. According to the authors, the approach could potentially be generalized to other disease states and immunological phenotypes. Sequencing depth was assumed to be roughly uniform across donors in the presence/absence analyses, though that assumption may not hold. For the cohort, immune exposure information was limited to CMV serostatus.

The cohort consisted of hundreds of healthy bone marrow donors. At the time of sampling, all cohort members were nominally healthy, though unrecorded immune exposures were likely present. The donor tested CMV seropositive and was one of the 289 seropositive cohort members. A peripheral blood sample was collected from each donor, and TCR beta sequencing was performed on peripheral blood mononuclear cells. Genomic DNA was extracted from the blood cell samples with the Qiagen DNeasy Blood Extraction Kit. The germline V gene yields SGHTA for CDR1 and FQGTGA for CDR2. Germline trimming: 5 bases from V, 4 bases from J; junction bases outside gene matches: 6. Taken from cysteine to phenylalanine, the CDR3 has 15 residues. Only the CDR3 part of the read is kept: 45 bases, read in frame from the first base. The library was prepared using the immunoSEQ multiplex PCR assay. A mixture of 60 forward primers for TCR Vbeta segments and 13 reverse primers for TCR Jbeta segments was used in the multiplex PCR. Amplification of the CDR3 region of rearranged TCR beta genes was performed with a multiplex PCR assay on genomic DNA. On the Illumina HiSeq System, the amplified TCR beta libraries were sequenced as 87-base-pair reads. The study's own analysis went as follows. A later analysis tallied some 79 million unique TCR beta chains across the 650 to 750 repertoires, and about 12 million of those chains were shared by two or more donors. Raw reads were error-corrected and collapsed into unique sequences by a nearest-neighbor algorithm in which closely related sequences were merged to remove PCR and sequencing errors. CDR3 sequences were aligned to IMGT reference sequences to assign V, D and J gene segments. Each retained sequence needed at least a six-nucleotide match to both a V gene segment and a J gene segment. A rearrangement was called productive if the CDR3 had no stop codons and remained in frame with V and J, and every other rearrangement was called non-productive. Following IMGT convention, CDR3 was defined as the stretch from the second conserved V-encoded cysteine up to the conserved J-encoded phenylalanine. The earlier analysis of a few hundred of the donors excluded any sequence lacking an unambiguous match to a single V gene segment. An earlier analysis of 550 to 650 of the donors classified V segments as functional when productive rearrangements were above 56.7% and as segregating when the standard deviation between donors was above 5%. A statistical classification framework was built to diagnose cytomegalovirus status from the catalog of TCR beta chain sequences. V and J gene assignment, in a later analysis, came from comparing TCR nucleotide sequences with IMGT/GENE-DB human TR gene sequences. A later analysis assigned CDR3 sequences and most-parsimonious VDJ recombination scenarios with the TCRdist pipeline. In a later analysis, every TCR beta chain was defined by the combination of its CDR3 amino acid sequence and its V-gene family, and reads without a unique V-gene family were dropped. To address suspected cross-contamination and a sequencing artifact, a later analysis removed roughly 640 highly shared, low-generation-probability nucleotide sequences. A later analysis calculated a clonal expansion index for each public chain from normalized within-repertoire ranks of inferred template counts. In a later analysis, generation probabilities were computed with a VDJ recombination model fitted to out-of-frame rearrangements, and the resulting probabilities were checked against IGoR. Hypergeometric tests were used in a later analysis to score TCR-TCR, TCR-HLA and TCR-CMV co-occurrence, with a repertoire-size bias correction applied to the TCR pairs. False discovery rates were estimated in a later analysis by permuting HLA or CMV assignments 20 times. In a later analysis, co-occurring TCRs were grouped using DBSCAN, and TCRdist sequence similarity was added for clustering within HLA-allele-positive subsets. Repertoires with fewer than 30,000 or more than 120,000 public chains were left out of co-occurrence clustering, as were five repertoires with anomalous nucleotide sharing. Drawn from immuneACCESS, this table holds only the in-frame rearrangements with V and J called that TCRdb kept. Clones are partly lost; checked studies trace under half to an unresolved V gene and leave the rest unexplained. The V and J calls and clone size come from that table; D and trimming were worked out from the DNA. This sample is represented by under 200,000 clones; approximately 80% of them were singletons. Less than 15% of the sample comes from the top ten.

To note about this clone: Its antigen specificity is not known. It has no much larger one-base neighbor in the sample; base qualities were not kept.

This receptor was obtained from a woman aged 25 to 45 in good health and CMV-seropositive. The chain uses TRBV7-3 and TRBJ2-3, with 10 central nucleotides matching TRBD2. Sequenced: PBMCs. The CDR3 region has the sequence CASSPSGGHSDTQYF. The DNA is as follows: TGTGCCAGCAGCCCTAGCGGGGGCCATTCAGATACGCAGTATTTT.